These 20 T cell receptor beta chains share one sample of origin, sequenced in a study of cytomegalovirus exposure and HLA in healthy donors. PCR used 60 Vbeta primers and 13 Jbeta primers. Produced via immunoSEQ multiplex PCR; TCRdb's table is partial and in-frame only. The data show 95,000 to 100,000 clones, with about 81% seen just once and 10% held by the top ten. The sequencing input was PBMCs. These receptor sequences come from a man aged 50 or older in good health and CMV-seronegative.

This clone was seen only a few times. The chain links TRBV7-9 to TRBJ1-4; TRBD1 is a possible D gene (5 bases). The V and J ends lost 4 bases and 7 bases respectively, with 16 bases between them. This CDR3 has 15 amino acids. The germline V gene encodes CDR1 SEHNR and CDR2 FQNEAQ (reference sequence). CDR3 in amino acids: CASSSTGGVIEKLFF. Here the CDR3 DNA reads TGTGCCAGCAGCTCGACGGGGGGAGTCATTGAAAAACTGTTTTTT.

This chain joins TRBV7-2 and TRBJ2-1; D perhaps matches TRBD2 (6 bases). Deletions cut 2 bases from V and 7 bases from J, with 18 bases between. CDR3 length: 16 amino acids. The germline V gene has CDR1 SGHTA and CDR2 FQGNSA. The CDR3 spells CASSLRGGVVGNEQFF. The CDR3 nucleotides read TGTGCCAGCAGCTTAAGGGGCGGGGTTGTGGGGAATGAGCAGTTCTTC.

This clone was observed a single time. The rearrangement joins TRBV30 to TRBJ2-6; possible D gene TRBD2, 6 bases. The CDR3 loop spans 18 amino acids. V lost 4 bases and J lost 1, with 20 bases in between. Germline values: CDR1 GTSNPN, CDR2 SVGIG (reference sequence). The CDR3 DNA reads as TGTGCCTGGACGCCCGGGGGTAGGGTTCGGTCTGGGGCCAACGTCCTGACTTTC. This sequence encodes CAWTPGGRVRSGANVLTF.

This CDR3 reads CASSLGFGQIYEQYF. In DNA form, the CDR3 reads TGTGCCAGCAGCCTTGGTTTCGGACAGATCTACGAGCAGTACTTC. The rearrangement uses TRBV5-5 and TRBJ2-7; maybe TRBD1 (6 bases). Germline values: CDR1 SGHKS, CDR2 YYEKEE (reference sequence). The CDR3 runs to 15 residues. The V gene lost 4 bases and the J gene lost 3 bases, with 17 bases spanning the gap.

The chain uses TRBV28 and TRBJ1-1; D gene uncertain. Germline V gives CDR1 MDHEN, CDR2 SYDVKM. This CDR3 has 13 residues. V lost 8 bases and J lost 0, with 10 bases in between. CDR3 nucleotide sequence: TGTGCCAGCTATACAGAGATGAACACTGAAGCTTTCTTT. This gives the protein CASYTEMNTEAFF.

CDR3 DNA sequence: TGTGCCAGCAGGACACACCGGGACAGGCCCCGGGGACAGCCCCAGCATTTT. Encoded protein: CASRTHRDRPRGQPQHF. This chain links TRBV28 with TRBJ1-5, with 8 bases identical to TRBD1. Germline lookup yields CDR1 MDHEN and CDR2 SYDVKM. V gave up 6 bases and J gave up 7 bases; unmatched junction bases: 17. The CDR3 is 17 residues long.

This chain connects TRBV19 to TRBJ2-5; D gene uncertain. Judging by the DNA end, TRBJ2-7 fits better; the J call may be wrong. The CDR3 length is 12 residues. CDR1 and CDR2 (germline): LNHDA, SQIVND (reference sequence). CDR3 coding DNA: TGTGCCAGTAGTAACAGCCTCTACGAGCAGTACTTC. Translation gives CASSNSLYEQYF.

The chain has TRBV11-3 and TRBJ2-7; weak D call: TRBD2 (5 bases). This CDR3 contains 14 residues. Germline V gene sequence: CDR1 SGHNT, CDR2 YENEEA. Trimming removed 5 bases from V and 7 bases from J, with 18 bases in between. Written as DNA, the CDR3 is TGTGCCAGCAGCCCAAACCCAAACTCGGGAGAGCAGTACTTC. Protein sequence: CASSPNPNSGEQYF. The whole variable domain, remainder taken from reference TRBV11-3 and TRBJ2-7, is EAGVVQSPRYKIIEKKQPVAFWCNPISGHNTLYWYLQNLGQGPELLIRYENEEAVDDSQLPKDRFSAERLKGVDSTLKIQPAELGDSAVYLCASSPNPNSGEQYFGPGTRLTVT.

This clone was seen more than once but under ten times. The rearrangement joins TRBV11-1 to TRBJ2-7; no clear D. The germline CDR1 and CDR2 sequences are SGHAT and FQDESV (reference sequence). CDR3 size: 14 residues. V dropped 0 bases and J dropped 0 bases, with 6 bases sitting between them. CDR3 sequence (DNA): TGTGCCAGCAGCTTAGCCCATAGCTCCTACGAGCAGTACTTC. This encodes CASSLAHSSYEQYF.

The genes are TRBV14 and TRBJ1-2; a weak D match, TRBD1 (5 bases). Trimming cost V 11 bases and J 4 bases, with 20 bases left between them. Germline assignment: CDR1 SGHDN and CDR2 FVKESK. The CDR3 totals 14 residues. The CDR3 spells CASSNGQGVYGYTF. The CDR3 DNA reads as TGTGCCTCGTCGAATGGGCAGGGCGTCTATGGCTACACCTTC.

This chain connects TRBV10-3 to TRBJ2-1; 7 bases fit TRBD2. Trimming removed 3 bases from V and 8 bases from J; junction bases left unmatched: 10. This CDR3 region has 15 residues. Germline CDR1 ENHRY, CDR2 SYGVKD. The CDR3 loop is CAISDPGGRGHEQFF. In DNA, the CDR3 is TGTGCCATCAGTGACCCGGGGGGAAGAGGGCATGAGCAGTTCTTC.

This clone was seen only a few times. The chain's CDR3 is CASSYSRYTGELFF. The CDR3, as DNA: TGTGCCAGCAGTTACTCGAGGTACACCGGGGAGCTGTTTTTT. The chain combines TRBV6-5 with TRBJ2-2; D call uncertain. The germline CDR1 and CDR2 sequences are MNHEY and SVGAGI. The CDR3 is 14 amino acids. V lost 0 bases, J lost 3 bases, and 5 bases lay in between.

The genes are TRBV29-1 and TRBJ2-3, with D unresolved. The germline V gene encodes CDR1 SQVTM and CDR2 ANQGSEA. The CDR3 loop spans 13 amino acids. Trimming pared 4 bases from V and 0 bases from J, leaving 8 bases between. The CDR3 nucleotides read TGCAGCGTTGTCGGAGCAAGCACAGATACGCAGTATTTT. This encodes CSVVGASTDTQYF.

The rearrangement links TRBV2 to TRBJ1-2; 9 positions agree with TRBD1. V gave up 8 bases and J gave up 4 bases; unmatched junction bases: 5. This CDR3 has 13 residues. Germline CDR1 SNHLY, CDR2 FYNNEI. In DNA form, the CDR3 reads TGTGCCAGCGCTGCGGGACAGGGCTATGGCTACACCTTC. Translating it yields CASAAGQGYGYTF. Supplemented by reference TRBV2 and TRBJ1-2, the full variable domain reads EPEVTQTPSHQVTQMGQEVILRCVPISNHLYFYWYRQILGQKVEFLVSFYNNEISEKSEIFDDQFSVERPDGSNFTLKIRSTKLEDSAMYFCASAAGQGYGYTFGSGTRLTVV.

The chain employs TRBV6-6 and TRBJ1-5, with 9 bases matching TRBD1. From germline, CDR1 is MNHNY and CDR2 SVGAGI (reference sequence). With V trimmed by 7 bases and J by 4 bases, 5 bases remained unmatched. The CDR3 loop spans 14 amino acids. The CDR3 spells CASTTGTGNQPQHF. Written as DNA, the CDR3 is TGTGCCAGCACAACCGGGACAGGGAATCAGCCCCAGCATTTT.

This chain links TRBV27 with TRBJ2-5; TRBD2 is a possible D gene (5 bases). With 3 bases removed from V and 4 bases from J, the gap between germline ends came to 9 bases. Germline loops: CDR1 MNHEY, CDR2 SMNVEV (reference sequence). The CDR3 has 13 residues. The CDR3 sequence is CASSFTRGETQYF. In DNA form, the CDR3 reads TGTGCCAGCAGTTTTACTAGAGGAGAGACCCAGTACTTC.

CDR3: CASSQGQGPTPLPAFF. The CDR3 bases are TGTGCCAGCAGCCAAGGACAGGGGCCGACTCCCCTCCCAGCTTTCTTT. The J gene is TRBJ1-1, the V gene TRBV14; TRBD1 matches at 8 bases. This CDR3 is built from 16 residues. The junction had 14 bases not matched to a gene; V was cut back by 1 base and J by 10 bases. The germline gives CDR1 SGHDN, CDR2 FVKESK. Full variable domain (missing parts from reference TRBV14 and TRBJ1-1): EAGVTQFPSHSVIEKGQTVTLRCDPISGHDNLYWYRRVMGKEIKFLLHFVKESKQDESGMPNNRFLAERTGGTYSTLKVQPAELEDSGVYFCASSQGQGPTPLPAFFGQGTRLTVV.

This clone has a handful of counts. The chain combines TRBV28 with TRBJ1-4; tentative D call: TRBD1 (6 bases). Germline lookup yields CDR1 MDHEN and CDR2 SYDVKM. Trimming removed 6 bases at V and 8 bases at J, with 16 bases between. The CDR3 is 14 residues long. CDR3 amino acids: CASRGGTIGEKLFF. DNA of the CDR3: TGTGCCAGCAGGGGGGGGACAATAGGAGAAAAACTGTTTTTT.

V and J are TRBV19 and TRBJ2-3; 11 nucleotides line up with TRBD2. Germline values: CDR1 LNHDA, CDR2 SQIVND (reference sequence). The CDR3 runs to 18 residues. V shed 4 bases, J shed 0 bases, and the junction held 9 bases outside the gene matches. CDR3 bases: TGTGCCAGTAGTAAGACTAGCGGGGCCGCAACTAGCACAGATACGCAGTATTTT. It yields the protein CASSKTSGAATSTDTQYF.

This sequence joins TRBV6-1 and TRBJ2-3, with D perhaps TRBD1 (5 bases). Trimming cost V 3 bases and J 3 bases, with 7 bases left between them. Per germline, CDR1 MNHNS and CDR2 SASEGT. The CDR3 totals 13 residues. The CDR3 DNA sequence: TGTGCCAGCAGTGATCAGGGAACAGATACGCAGTATTTT. Its protein product is CASSDQGTDTQYF.